Given below is one T cell receptor (beta chain) in context. The data were taken from a study of control samples from healthy donors and cancer patients. The protocol was immunoSEQ multiplex PCR, while the TCRdb copy is restricted to in-frame clones and leaves out a portion. Among about 12,000 clones listed, 88% were seen once. Unmatched junction bases numbered 4, after V lost 3 bases and J lost 0 bases. Per germline, CDR1 MNHEY and CDR2 SMNVEV (reference sequence). This CDR3 has 16 residues. The material sequenced was formalin-fixed, paraffin-embedded tissue. This clonotype originated in a male donor with melanoma. This chain uses TRBV27 with TRBJ2-2; 7 nucleotides line up with TRBD2. CDR3 DNA sequence: TGTGCCAGCAGTTTCGTAGCGGGCGCGAACACCGGGGAGCTGTTTTTT. This gives the protein CASSFVAGANTGELFF.